This is a list of T cell receptor beta chains from one sample in a study of blood T cell repertoires in COVID-19. Libraries were prepared by immunoSEQ multiplex PCR; TCRdb keeps only in-frame clonotypes and omits some of them. This table has some 150,000 clones, around 91% appearing once. Specimen: peripheral blood. The receptors were sampled from a woman aged 40 to 50 with acute or convalescent COVID-19. Both conserved end residues are part of each CDR3. D genes are given only for firm matches. The size field is filled for only some rows; it gives once, few, many or a size class.

D gene	J gene	CDR3 length	V gene	clone size	CDR3 DNA	CDR3 protein
.	TRBJ1-2	13	TRBV7-9	.	TGTGCCAGCAGCTTAGGGACGGGATATGGCTACACCTTC	CASSLGTGYGYTF
TRBD1	TRBJ1-3	16	TRBV11-2	.	TGTGCCAGCAGCTTGGGGACAGGGGCTTCTGGAAACACCATATATTTT	CASSLGTGASGNTIYF
TRBD2	TRBJ2-1	16	TRBV5-1	.	TGCGCCAGCAGCTTGGAGGCCCCGGGACTAGTGAATGAGCAGTTCTTC	CASSLEAPGLVNEQFF
.	TRBJ1-5	12	TRBV19	.	TGTGCCAGTAGTATTCAGGGTCAGCCCCAGCATTTT	CASSIQGQPQHF
.	TRBJ1-5	14	TRBV6-5	once	TGTGCCAGCAGTACAGATTATAGCAATCAGCCCCAGCATTTT	CASSTDYSNQPQHF
TRBD1	TRBJ2-7	14	TRBV18	.	TGTGCCAGCTCCCTCGACAGGGCCTCCTACGAGCAGTACTTC	CASSLDRASYEQYF
.	TRBJ2-7	14	TRBV4-2	.	TGTGCCAGCAGCGACGGGAGAAACTCCTACGAGCAGTACTTC	CASSDGRNSYEQYF
TRBD1	TRBJ2-7	15	TRBV2	.	TGTGCCAGCAGTACCTCAGGACAGGGGACCTACGAGCAGTACTTC	CASSTSGQGTYEQYF
.	TRBJ2-7	15	TRBV20-1	.	TGCAGTGCTAGTTCTGTTAGAGCCTTCTCCTACGAGCAGTACTTC	CSASSVRAFSYEQYF
TRBD2	TRBJ2-5	15	TRBV7-2	.	TGTGCCAGCAGCTCGACTAGCGGGACGGTCCGGTCCCAGTACTTC	CASSSTSGTVRSQYF
.	TRBJ2-1	11	TRBV5-4	.	TGTGCCAGCAGCTTTCCGGACTCGCGGTTCTTC	CASSFPDSRFF
.	TRBJ1-6	16	TRBV19	few	TGTGCCACCAACACAGGGATAACGGTGGCTAATTCACCCCTCCACTTT	CATNTGITVANSPLHF
TRBD1	TRBJ2-7	14	TRBV4-1	.	TGCGCCAGCAGGAGACTATCAGGGGGCGACGAGCAGTACTTC	CASRRLSGGDEQYF
TRBD2	TRBJ2-7	16	TRBV4-1	.	TGCGCCAGCAGCCAAGATGTCGGACTAGCGGGAATCGAGCAGTACTTC	CASSQDVGLAGIEQYF
.	TRBJ2-4	15	TRBV7-9	once	TGTGCCAGCAGCCCCCTAAGCGTAGCCAAAAACATTCAGTACTTC	CASSPLSVAKNIQYF
.	TRBJ1-5	13	TRBV19	hyperexpanded	TGTGCCAGTAGTAGAGGGATAGGACAGTCTCAGCATTTT	CASSRGIGQSQHF
.	TRBJ2-2	13	TRBV14	.	TGTGCCAGCAGCCCAATGAACACCGGGGAGCTGTTTTTT	CASSPMNTGELFF
TRBD1	TRBJ2-7	14	TRBV5-1	.	TGCGCCAGCAGCTCACAGGGGGCTCCCTACGAGCAGTACTTC	CASSSQGAPYEQYF
TRBD1	TRBJ1-2	12	TRBV7-9	once	TGTGCCAGCGGGGACAGGTTTTATGGCTACACCTTC	CASGDRFYGYTF
TRBD2	TRBJ2-7	15	TRBV15	few	TGTGCCACCAGCAGAGAAAGGGGAGGGTCCGACGAGCAGTACTTC	CATSRERGGSDEQYF
.	TRBJ1-2	13	TRBV18	.	TGTGCCAGCTCGGGAGGGGCTGACTATGGCTACACCTTC	CASSGGADYGYTF
.	TRBJ2-2	17	TRBV2	.	TGTGCCAGCAGGCGTGGGTTGGTGGGGAGGAACACCGGGGAGCTGTTTTTT	CASRRGLVGRNTGELFF
.	TRBJ1-5	13	TRBV29-1	.	TGCAGCGTTGTAGGGGGTGGAGGTCAGCCCCAGCATTTT	CSVVGGGGQPQHF
TRBD2	TRBJ2-1	15	TRBV7-3	.	TGTGCCAGCAGCGCCAGACTAGCGGGACGGGGTGAGCAGTTCTTC	CASSARLAGRGEQFF
TRBD1	TRBJ1-1	14	TRBV29-1	.	TGCAGCGTTAGGACAGGGGATCAGATCACTGAAGCTTTCTTT	CSVRTGDQITEAFF
TRBD1	TRBJ1-5	15	TRBV18	.	TGTGCCAGCTCACCGTTAGGACAGGGCAATCAGCCCCAGCATTTT	CASSPLGQGNQPQHF
.	TRBJ2-7	14	TRBV27	.	TGTGCCAGCAGTTTTATTAGCGGCCGACTCGAGCAGTACTTC	CASSFISGRLEQYF
TRBD1	TRBJ2-2	19	TRBV6-1	.	TGTGCCAGCAGTGAAAAGCTGGGGTCACAGGGGGGCAAGCCCGGGGAGCTGTTTTTT	CASSEKLGSQGGKPGELFF
.	TRBJ2-7	15	TRBV7-3	.	TGTGCCAGCAGCGTCCGGCGGGGTGAACCTTACGAGCAGTACTTC	CASSVRRGEPYEQYF
.	TRBJ2-2	12	TRBV29-1	.	TGCAGCGTTGAAGAATTGTACGGGGAGCTGTTTTTT	CSVEELYGELFF
TRBD1	TRBJ2-7	15	TRBV5-1	.	TGCGCCAGCAGCCCCAAGGGGGCAGGGATATACGAGCAGTACTTC	CASSPKGAGIYEQYF
TRBD2	TRBJ2-5	15	TRBV11-2	once	TGTGCCAGCAGCGACATAGCGGGAGACCAAGAGACCCAGTACTTC	CASSDIAGDQETQYF
.	TRBJ1-4	15	TRBV5-1	.	TGCGCCAGCAGCTTGCCAGGGACCTCGCGGGATAAACTGTTTTTT	CASSLPGTSRDKLFF